The following is a TCR beta chain sequence with its context. Antigen specificity is unknown. This CDR3 contains 15 residues. V lost 0 bases and J 8 bases, leaving 16 bases between the germline ends. Germline loops: CDR1 MGHRA, CDR2 YSYEKL. These data originate in a study of cytomegalovirus exposure and HLA in healthy donors. Overall study findings and caveats: A later analysis linked a missense DCLRE1C variant to TCR beta V- and J-gene trimming.

A multiplex PCR was run with 60 Vbeta primers and 13 Jbeta primers. The repertoire was sequenced with immunoSEQ multiplex PCR; TCRdb's copy has only in-frame clones and lacks some. The table has roughly 160,000 clones, 65% to 80% seen once. This sequence joins TRBV4-1 and TRBJ1-2, with TRBD1 as a possible D gene (5 bases). The sequencing input was PBMCs. The TCR comes from a woman aged 25 to 45 in good health and CMV-seronegative. This CDR3 reads CASSQEVSRAGGYTF. CDR3 sequence (DNA): TGCGCCAGCAGCCAAGAAGTCAGCAGGGCGGGAGGCTACACCTTC.